This paragraph reports one TCR beta chain. As yet, its antigen is unknown. It was by quantitative 5'-RACE with molecular barcodes that TCR beta libraries were made. Each CDR3 protein is one row after TCRdb ran MiXCR on the 5' RACE reads. The sample has 200,000 to 300,000 distinct CDR3 sequences, roughly a third seen once. The data are from a study of CD8 T cells in ankylosing spondylitis. Whole-study findings and limits: Certain motif variants had earlier been reported in reactive arthritis synovial fluid and blood. Apparently characteristic of ankylosing spondylitis blood was a TCR beta motif (about 8 highly homologous variants).

The V and J ends lost 3 bases and 5 bases respectively, with 17 bases between them. Germline assignment: CDR1 MGHDK and CDR2 SYGVNS. The CDR3 totals 15 residues. The sequence was collected from a male donor with ankylosing spondylitis or in good health (not recorded which). Sample: blood, either unsorted or a sorted T cell fraction (not recorded which). The chain employs TRBV25-1 and TRBJ2-7; either TRBD1 or TRBD2 may fit D (6 bases each). DNA of the CDR3: TGTGCCAGCAGTGAGTTCGAGGGGGGTCGGAACGAGCAGTACTTC. It specifies CASSEFEGGRNEQYF.